This T cell receptor beta chain was retrieved from a study of blood T cell repertoires in COVID-19. Across the whole study: The United States, Italy and Spain were the sources of the acute and convalescent COVID-19 samples. From T cells, B-cell-depleted T cells, or PBMCs came the material, which was cDNA or gDNA.

Germline lookup yields CDR1 SGHRS and CDR2 YFSETQ. The CDR3 runs to 15 residues. V was shortened by 6 bases and J by 4 bases, with 16 bases between the two germline ends. Sequencing used immunoSEQ multiplex PCR; TCRdb keeps in-frame clones, though not all of them. The sample includes 220,000 or so clones, 82% of them seen just once. This chain uses TRBV5-1 with TRBJ2-2; D may be TRBD2 (6 bases). Sequenced input: peripheral blood. This sequence originates from a woman older than 75 with acute or convalescent COVID-19. CDR3 region: CASTRDSRFTGELFF. In DNA, the CDR3 is TGCGCCAGCACCAGGGACTCCCGCTTCACCGGGGAGCTGTTTTTT.